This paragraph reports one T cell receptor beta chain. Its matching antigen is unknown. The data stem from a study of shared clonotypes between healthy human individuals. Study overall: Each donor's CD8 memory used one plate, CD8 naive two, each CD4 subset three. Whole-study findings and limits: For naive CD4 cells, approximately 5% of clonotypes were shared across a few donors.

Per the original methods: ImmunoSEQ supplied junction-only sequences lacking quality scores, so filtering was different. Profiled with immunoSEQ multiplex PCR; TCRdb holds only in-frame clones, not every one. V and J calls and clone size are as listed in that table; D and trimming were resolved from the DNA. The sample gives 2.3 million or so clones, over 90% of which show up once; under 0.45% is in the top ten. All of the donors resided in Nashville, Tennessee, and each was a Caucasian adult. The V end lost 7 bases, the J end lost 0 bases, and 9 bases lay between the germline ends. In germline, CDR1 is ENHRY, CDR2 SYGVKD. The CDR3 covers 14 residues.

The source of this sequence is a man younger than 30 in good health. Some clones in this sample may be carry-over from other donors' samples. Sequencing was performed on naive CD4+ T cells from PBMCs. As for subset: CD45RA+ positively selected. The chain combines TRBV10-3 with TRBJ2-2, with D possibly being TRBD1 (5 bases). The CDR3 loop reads CAIKTATNTGELFF. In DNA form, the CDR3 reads TGTGCCATCAAGACAGCTACGAACACCGGGGAGCTGTTTTTT.